The 9 T cell receptor beta chains below all came from one sample that was sequenced in a study of shared clonotypes between healthy human individuals. Sequenced by immunoSEQ multiplex PCR; TCRdb stores in-frame clones only, minus some. There are 1.5 million to 2.5 million clones in the sample; about 95% occur only once, and 1% to 1.5% lies in the top ten. Naivety among CD8 cells was defined by CD45RO negativity and positive CCR7 selection, thereby excluding terminally differentiated effector memory CD45RA+ cells. Material: naive CD8+ T cells sorted from blood. The origin of the receptors is a man aged 18 to 30 in good health.

For this clone: This sample also contains other DNA sequences that code for the same CDR3. V and J are TRBV7-6 and TRBJ2-5; D ambiguous. Trimming stripped 1 base from V and 5 bases from J, with 8 bases between. The CDR3 length is 13 residues. The V gene's germline CDR1 is SGHVS and CDR2 FNYEAQ. For the CDR3, the DNA is TGTGCCAGCAGCTTAGTCGGTGGGGAGACCCAGTACTTC. The encoded protein is CASSLVGGETQYF.

The chain links TRBV11-3 to TRBJ2-2; TRBD2 might be the D (5 bases). Trimming left V 0 bases short and J 3 bases short, with 11 bases between. Germline CDR1 reads SGHNT; CDR2 reads YENEEA. The CDR3 has 16 amino acids. This chain's CDR3 is CASSLDPVEDTGELFF. CDR3 bases: TGTGCCAGCAGCTTAGATCCAGTGGAGGACACCGGGGAGCTGTTTTTT.

The rearrangement links TRBV19 to TRBJ2-2; no reliable D call. The CDR3 has 13 residues. Germline lookup yields CDR1 LNHDA and CDR2 SQIVND (reference sequence). The V and J ends lost 8 bases and 6 bases respectively, with 13 bases between them. CDR3 coding DNA: TGTGCCAGTTCGGGCGGTTGGGCCGGGGAGCTGTTTTTT. This translates into CASSGGWAGELFF.

The rearrangement uses TRBV29-1 and TRBJ1-2; the D gene is possibly TRBD1 (5 bases). Germline CDR1 SQVTM, CDR2 ANQGSEA. V was cut by 0 bases and J by 4 bases, with 12 bases left in between. This CDR3 contains 14 residues. The chain's CDR3 is CSVEEAGIGYGYTF. The CDR3 bases are TGCAGCGTTGAAGAAGCAGGGATCGGCTATGGCTACACCTTC.

The chain recombines TRBV5-4 with TRBJ1-1; a possible D gene is TRBD1 (5 bases). The germline gives CDR1 SGHNT, CDR2 YYREEE (reference sequence). The CDR3 runs to 15 residues. The V gene lost 4 bases and the J gene lost 1 base, with 14 bases spanning the gap. CDR3 sequence: CASSPLVGENTEAFF. CDR3 coding DNA: TGTGCCAGCAGCCCCCTCGTAGGGGAGAACACTGAAGCTTTCTTT.

The sample holds one count of this clone. The chain uses TRBV2 and TRBJ1-1; D is uncertain. Germline V CDR1 and CDR2: SNHLY, FYNNEI. The CDR3 is 14 amino acids. V lost 2 bases and J lost 1, with 8 bases in between. In nucleotides, the CDR3 is TGTGCCAGCAGTGAACCAGGCACGAACACTGAAGCTTTCTTT. It translates to CASSEPGTNTEAFF.

This chain links TRBV28 with TRBJ1-3; the match to TRBD1 covers 9 bases. V shed 5 bases and J 2 bases; nucleotides not matched to a gene: 7. In germline, CDR1 is MDHEN, CDR2 SYDVKM. The CDR3 length is 16 residues. The CDR3 spells CASSLPGQGAGNTIYF. The CDR3 bases are TGTGCCAGCAGTCTGCCGGGACAGGGTGCTGGAAACACCATATATTTT.

V is TRBV2 and J is TRBJ1-1; D unclear. Looked up from germline, CDR1 is SNHLY and CDR2 is FYNNEI. The V and J ends lost 2 bases and 5 bases respectively, with 9 bases between them. CDR3 length: 13 residues. The CDR3 loop is CASSEWSATEAFF. The CDR3 DNA is TGTGCCAGCAGTGAATGGTCAGCTACTGAAGCTTTCTTT.

The chain carries TRBV19 and TRBJ2-7; D gene unclear. Germline loops: CDR1 LNHDA, CDR2 SQIVND (reference sequence). The CDR3 has 14 residues. V was clipped by 1 base and J by 3 bases, with 10 bases between them. CDR3 in amino acids: CASSIALAHYEQYF. CDR3 coding DNA: TGTGCCAGTAGTATAGCGCTCGCACACTACGAGCAGTACTTC. Based on the CDR3 plus reference TRBV19 and TRBJ2-7, the full variable domain is DGGITQSPKYLFRKEGQNVTLSCEQNLNHDAMYWYRQDPGQGLRLIYYSQIVNDFQKGDIAEGYSVSREKKESFPLTVTSAQKNPTAFYLCASSIALAHYEQYFGPGTRLTVT.